This T cell receptor beta chain was observed in a study of T cell changes during pregnancy in multiple sclerosis. Produced via immunoSEQ multiplex PCR; TCRdb's table is partial and in-frame only. Of about 67,000 clones in the sample, about nine tenths are singletons; the top ten hold roughly 2.1%. This specimen consisted of peripheral blood, obtained in the first trimester of pregnancy. The sequence came from a female donor with multiple sclerosis, enrolled in a pregnancy study.

The CDR3 protein is CASLRTGAANTGELFF. The CDR3 DNA reads as TGTGCCAGTCTAAGGACAGGGGCCGCGAACACCGGGGAGCTGTTTTTT. V is TRBV27 and J is TRBJ2-2; 9 nucleotides agree with TRBD1. This CDR3 has 16 residues. Germline CDR1 MNHEY, CDR2 SMNVEV (reference sequence). V shed 9 bases, J shed 0 bases, and the junction held 8 bases outside the gene matches.